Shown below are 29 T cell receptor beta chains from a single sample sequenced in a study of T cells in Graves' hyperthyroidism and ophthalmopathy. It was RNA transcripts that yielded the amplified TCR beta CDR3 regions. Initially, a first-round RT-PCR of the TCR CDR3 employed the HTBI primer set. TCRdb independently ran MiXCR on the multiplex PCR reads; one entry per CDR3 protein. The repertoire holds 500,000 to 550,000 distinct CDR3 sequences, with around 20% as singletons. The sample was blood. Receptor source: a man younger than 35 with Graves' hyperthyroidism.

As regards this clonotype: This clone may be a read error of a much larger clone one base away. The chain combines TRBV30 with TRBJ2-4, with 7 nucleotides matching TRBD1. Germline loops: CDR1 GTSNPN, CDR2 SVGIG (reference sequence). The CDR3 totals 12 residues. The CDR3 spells CAWSGGQNMQYF. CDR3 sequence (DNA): TGTGCCTGGTCAGGGGGACAAAACATGCAGTACTTC.

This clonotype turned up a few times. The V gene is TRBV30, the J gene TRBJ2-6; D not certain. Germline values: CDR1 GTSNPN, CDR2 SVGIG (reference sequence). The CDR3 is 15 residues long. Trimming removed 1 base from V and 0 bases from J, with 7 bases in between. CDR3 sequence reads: CAWSEGNSGANVLTF. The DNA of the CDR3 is TGTGCCTGGAGTGAGGGCAACTCTGGGGCCAACGTCCTGACTTTC.

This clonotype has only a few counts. For the CDR3, the DNA is TGTGCCAGCAGTTTTTTGTTGGGGAACACTGAAGCTTTCTTT. As protein: CASSFLLGNTEAFF. The rearrangement joins TRBV27 to TRBJ1-1; D is unresolved. With 3 bases removed from V and 1 base from J, the gap between germline ends came to 9 bases. CDR3 length: 14 residues. Germline assignment: CDR1 MNHEY and CDR2 SMNVEV (reference sequence).

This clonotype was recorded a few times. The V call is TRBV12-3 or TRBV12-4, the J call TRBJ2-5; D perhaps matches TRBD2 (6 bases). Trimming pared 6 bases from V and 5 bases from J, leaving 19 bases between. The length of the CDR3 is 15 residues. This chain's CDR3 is CASSPRELKGETQYF. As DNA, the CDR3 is TGTGCCAGCAGCCCCCGGGAGCTGAAAGGGGAGACCCAGTACTTC.

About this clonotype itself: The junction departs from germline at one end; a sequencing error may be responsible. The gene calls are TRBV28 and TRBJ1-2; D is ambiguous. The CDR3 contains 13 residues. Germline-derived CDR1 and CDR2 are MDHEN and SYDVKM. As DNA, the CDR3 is TGTTCCAGCAGTTTAGGAGGGAAGGACGGCTACACCTTC. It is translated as CSSSLGGKDGYTF.

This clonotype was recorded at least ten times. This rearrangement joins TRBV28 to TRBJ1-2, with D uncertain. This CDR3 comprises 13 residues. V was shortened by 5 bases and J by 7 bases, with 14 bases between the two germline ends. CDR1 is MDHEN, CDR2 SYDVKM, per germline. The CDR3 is CASSLRGGGGYTF. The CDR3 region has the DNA TGTGCCAGCAGTCTGCGGGGTGGCGGTGGCTACACCTTC.

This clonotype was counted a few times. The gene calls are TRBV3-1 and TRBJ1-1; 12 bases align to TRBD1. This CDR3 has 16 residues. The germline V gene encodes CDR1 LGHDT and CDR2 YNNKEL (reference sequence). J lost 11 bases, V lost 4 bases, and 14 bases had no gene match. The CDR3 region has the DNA TGTGCCAGCAGCCCCGGTAGGGGACAGGGGGCTCGTGGGGCTTTCTTT. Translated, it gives CASSPGRGQGARGAFF.

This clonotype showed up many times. The CDR3 sequence: CASSTGTGPYGYTF. DNA of the CDR3: TGCGCCAGCAGCACCGGGACAGGCCCCTATGGCTACACCTTC. The rearrangement joins TRBV5-1 to TRBJ1-2, with 8 bases aligning to TRBD1. The CDR3 is 14 amino acids. CDR1 SGHRS and CDR2 YFSETQ come from the germline V gene. V gave up 4 bases and J gave up 4 bases; unmatched junction bases: 6.

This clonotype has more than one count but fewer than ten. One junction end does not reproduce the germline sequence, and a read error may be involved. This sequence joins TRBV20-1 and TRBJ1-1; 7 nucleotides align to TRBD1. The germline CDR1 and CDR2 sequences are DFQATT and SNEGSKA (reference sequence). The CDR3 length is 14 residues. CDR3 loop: CSTRTGFSDTEAFF. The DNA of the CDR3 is TGCAGTACTAGGACAGGTTTTTCTGACACTGAAGCTTTCTTT.

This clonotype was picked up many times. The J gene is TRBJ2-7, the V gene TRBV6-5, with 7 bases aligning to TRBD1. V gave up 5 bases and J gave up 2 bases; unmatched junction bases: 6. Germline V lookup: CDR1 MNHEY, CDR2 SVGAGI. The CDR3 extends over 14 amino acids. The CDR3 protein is CASSPWQGAYEQYF. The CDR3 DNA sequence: TGTGCCAGCAGTCCCTGGCAGGGGGCCTACGAGCAGTACTTC.

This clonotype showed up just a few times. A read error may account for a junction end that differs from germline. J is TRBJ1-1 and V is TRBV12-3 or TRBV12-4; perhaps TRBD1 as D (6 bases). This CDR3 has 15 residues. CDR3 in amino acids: CASSLRDMVNTDAFF. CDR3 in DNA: TGTGCCAGCAGTTTGAGGGACATGGTGAACACTGATGCTTTCTTT.

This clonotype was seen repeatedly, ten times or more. As DNA, the CDR3 is TGTGCCAGCAGGCCGACAGGGGCCGCGGTCGAGCAGTACTTC. Protein: CASRPTGAAVEQYF. The chain carries TRBV28 and TRBJ2-7, with TRBD1 identical over 8 bases. V shed 6 bases and J 6 bases; nucleotides not matched to a gene: 10. Per the germline V gene, CDR1 is MDHEN and CDR2 is SYDVKM. The CDR3 contains 14 residues. Full variable domain (missing parts from reference TRBV28 and TRBJ2-7): DVKVTQSSRYLVKRTGEKVFLECVQDMDHENMFWYRQDPGLGLRLIYFSYDVKMKEKGDIPEGYSVSREKKERFSLILESASTNQTSMYLCASRPTGAAVEQYFGPGTRLTVT.

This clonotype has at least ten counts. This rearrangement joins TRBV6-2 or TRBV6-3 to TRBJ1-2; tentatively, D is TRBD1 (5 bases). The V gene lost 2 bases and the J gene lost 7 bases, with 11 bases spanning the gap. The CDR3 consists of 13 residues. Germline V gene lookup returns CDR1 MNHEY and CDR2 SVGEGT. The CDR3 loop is CASSYEGVGGYTF. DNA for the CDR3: TGTGCCAGCAGTTACGAAGGGGTCGGTGGCTACACCTTC.

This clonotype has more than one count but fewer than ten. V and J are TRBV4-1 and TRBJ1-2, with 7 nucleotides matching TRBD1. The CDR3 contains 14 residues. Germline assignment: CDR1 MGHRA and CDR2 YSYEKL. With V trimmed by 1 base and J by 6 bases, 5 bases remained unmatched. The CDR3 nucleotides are TGCGCCAGCAGCCAAGGGGACAGCAGCGATGGCTACACCTTC. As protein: CASSQGDSSDGYTF.

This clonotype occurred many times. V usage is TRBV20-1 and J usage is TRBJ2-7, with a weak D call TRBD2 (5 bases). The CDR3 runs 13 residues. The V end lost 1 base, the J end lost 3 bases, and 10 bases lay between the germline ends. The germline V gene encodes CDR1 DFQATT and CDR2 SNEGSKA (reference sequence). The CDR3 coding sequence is TGCAGTGCTAGAGCGGACTCCCTCTACGAGCAGTACTTC. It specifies CSARADSLYEQYF.

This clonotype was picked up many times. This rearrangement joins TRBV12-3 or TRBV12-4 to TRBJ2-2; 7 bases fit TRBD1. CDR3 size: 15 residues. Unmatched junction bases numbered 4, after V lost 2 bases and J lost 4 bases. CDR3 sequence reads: CASSLQGVSTGELFF. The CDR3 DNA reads TGTGCCAGCAGTTTACAGGGGGTGAGCACCGGGGAGCTGTTTTTT.

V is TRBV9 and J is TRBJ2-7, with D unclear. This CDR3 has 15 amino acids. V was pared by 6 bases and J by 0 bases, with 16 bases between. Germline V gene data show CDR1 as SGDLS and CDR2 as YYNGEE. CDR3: CASTPGPTVSYEQYF. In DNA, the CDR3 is TGTGCCAGCACCCCCGGTCCCACGGTCTCCTACGAGCAGTACTTC.

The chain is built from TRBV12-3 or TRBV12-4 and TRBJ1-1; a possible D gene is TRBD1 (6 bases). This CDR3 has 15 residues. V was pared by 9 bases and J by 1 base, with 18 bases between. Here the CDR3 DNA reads TGTGCCAGTGTCTCGGGGGGCGCTTGGAACACTGAAGCTTTCTTT. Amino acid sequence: CASVSGGAWNTEAFF.

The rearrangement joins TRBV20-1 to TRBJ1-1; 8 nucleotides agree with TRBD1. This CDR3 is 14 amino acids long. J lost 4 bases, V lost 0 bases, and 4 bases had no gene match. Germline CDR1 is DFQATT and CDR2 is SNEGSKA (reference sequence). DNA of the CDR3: TGCAGTGCTAGAGATACAGGGGGATCCACTGAAGCTTTCTTT. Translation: CSARDTGGSTEAFF.

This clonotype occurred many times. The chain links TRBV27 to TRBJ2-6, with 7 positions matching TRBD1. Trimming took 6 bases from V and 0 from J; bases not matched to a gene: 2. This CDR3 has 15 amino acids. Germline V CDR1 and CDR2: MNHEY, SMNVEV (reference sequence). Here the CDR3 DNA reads TGTGCCAGCAGGGGACAGTTCTCTGGGGCCAACGTCCTGACTTTC. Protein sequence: CASRGQFSGANVLTF.

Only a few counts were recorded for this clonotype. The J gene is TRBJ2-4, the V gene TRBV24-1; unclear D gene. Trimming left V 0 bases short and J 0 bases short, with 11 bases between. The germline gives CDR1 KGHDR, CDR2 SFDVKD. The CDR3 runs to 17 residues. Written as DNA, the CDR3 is TGTGCCACCAGTGATTTGTCAGAGACACTAGCCAAAAACATTCAGTACTTC. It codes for CATSDLSETLAKNIQYF.

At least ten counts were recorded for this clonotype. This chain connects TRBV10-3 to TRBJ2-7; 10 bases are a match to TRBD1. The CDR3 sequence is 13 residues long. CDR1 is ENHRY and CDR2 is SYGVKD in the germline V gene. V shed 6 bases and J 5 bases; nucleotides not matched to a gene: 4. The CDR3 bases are TGTGCCATCAGGCCGGGACAGGGGAACGAGCAGTACTTC. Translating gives CAIRPGQGNEQYF.

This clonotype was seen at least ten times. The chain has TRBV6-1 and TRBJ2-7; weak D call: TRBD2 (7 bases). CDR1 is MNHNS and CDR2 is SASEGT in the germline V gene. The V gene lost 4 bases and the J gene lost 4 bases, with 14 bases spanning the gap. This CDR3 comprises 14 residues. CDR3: CASSAEGGGYEQYF. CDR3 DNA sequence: TGTGCCAGCAGTGCCGAGGGGGGAGGGTACGAGCAGTACTTC.

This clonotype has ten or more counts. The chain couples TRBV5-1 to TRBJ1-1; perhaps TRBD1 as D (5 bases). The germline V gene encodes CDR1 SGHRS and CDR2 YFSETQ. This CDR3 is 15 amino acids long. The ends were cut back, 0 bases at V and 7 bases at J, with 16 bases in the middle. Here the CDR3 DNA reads TGCGCCAGCAGCTTGGTGGGGGGACTGAAAATTGAAGCTTTCTTT. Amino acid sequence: CASSLVGGLKIEAFF.

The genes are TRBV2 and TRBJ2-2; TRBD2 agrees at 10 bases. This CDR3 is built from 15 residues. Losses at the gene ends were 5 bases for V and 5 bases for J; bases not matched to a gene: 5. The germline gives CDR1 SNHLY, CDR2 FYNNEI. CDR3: CASSFPGLATGELFF. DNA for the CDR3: TGTGCCAGCAGTTTTCCGGGACTAGCGACCGGGGAGCTGTTTTTT.

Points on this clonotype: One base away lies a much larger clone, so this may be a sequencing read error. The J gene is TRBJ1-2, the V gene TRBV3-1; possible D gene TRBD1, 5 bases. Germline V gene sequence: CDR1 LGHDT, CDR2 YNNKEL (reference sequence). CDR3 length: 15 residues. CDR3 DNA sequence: TGTGCCAGCAGCCAAGATTTGGGGGTTCGGTATGGCTTCACCTTC. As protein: CASSQDLGVRYGFTF. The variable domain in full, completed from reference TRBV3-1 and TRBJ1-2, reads DTAVSQTPKYLVTQMGNDKSIKCEQNLGHDTMYWYKQDSKKFLKIMFSYNNKELIINETVPNRFSPKSPDKAHLNLHINSLELGDSAVYFCASSQDLGVRYGFTFGSGTRLTVV.

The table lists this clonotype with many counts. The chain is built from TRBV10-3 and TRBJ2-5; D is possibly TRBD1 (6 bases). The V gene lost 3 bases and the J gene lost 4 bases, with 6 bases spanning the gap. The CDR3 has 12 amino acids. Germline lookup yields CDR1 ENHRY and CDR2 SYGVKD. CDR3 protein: CAISEQGETQYF. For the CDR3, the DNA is TGTGCCATCAGTGAACAGGGAGAGACCCAGTACTTC.

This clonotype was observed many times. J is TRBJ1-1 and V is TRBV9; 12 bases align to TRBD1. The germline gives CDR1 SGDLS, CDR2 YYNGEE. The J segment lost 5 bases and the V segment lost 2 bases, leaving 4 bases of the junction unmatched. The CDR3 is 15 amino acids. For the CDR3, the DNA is TGTGCCAGCAGCGTTGGGACAGGGGGCATAACTGAAGCTTTCTTT. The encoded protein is CASSVGTGGITEAFF. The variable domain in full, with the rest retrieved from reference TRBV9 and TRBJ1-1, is DSGVTQTPKHLITATGQRVTLRCSPRSGDLSVYWYQQSLDQGLQFLIQYYNGEERAKGNILERFSAQQFPDLHSELNLSSLELGDSALYFCASSVGTGGITEAFFGQGTRLTVV.

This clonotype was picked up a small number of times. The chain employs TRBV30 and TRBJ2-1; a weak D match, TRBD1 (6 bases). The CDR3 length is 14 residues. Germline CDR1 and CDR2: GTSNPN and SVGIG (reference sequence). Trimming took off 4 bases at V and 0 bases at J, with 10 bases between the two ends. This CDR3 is CAWTLDSSYNEQFF. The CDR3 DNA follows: TGTGCCTGGACCCTGGACAGCTCCTACAATGAGCAGTTCTTC. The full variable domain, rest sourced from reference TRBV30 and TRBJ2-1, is SQTIHQWPATLVQPVGSPLSLECTVEGTSNPNLYWYRQAAGRGLQLLFYSVGIGQISSEVPQNLSASRPQDRQFILSSKKLLLSDSGFYLCAWTLDSSYNEQFFGPGTRLTVL.